The source of this TCR beta chain is a study of regulatory T cells in long-lasting Graves disease. Sample time point: persistent/refractory GD, antithyroid drugs over 5 years with positive TRAb. Scientists built the TCR library using RNA that was extracted from PBMCs. Clinicians diagnosed Graves' disease using American Thyroid Association guidelines. V was cut by 3 bases and J by 7 bases, with 13 bases left in between. Germline lookup yields CDR1 SGHTA and CDR2 FQGNSA. The CDR3 consists of 13 residues. In its sample, this clonotype was seen many times. With iRepertoire HTBI primers and Arm-PCR of CDR3 regions, TCR beta libraries were built. TCRdb fed the multiplex PCR reads into MiXCR, producing one record per CDR3 protein. The profile shows around 430,000 distinct CDR3 sequences, 22% of them singletons.

The sample here was peripheral blood mononuclear cells (PBMCs), taken when the disease was refractory, from a patient treated with antithyroid drugs. This TCR derives from a female donor with Graves disease. J is TRBJ2-7 and V is TRBV7-2; D assignment may be TRBD1 or TRBD2 (5 bases each). In DNA form, the CDR3 reads TGTGCCAGCAGCTTTGGGACCCTACAAGAGCAGTACTTC. This translates into CASSFGTLQEQYF. Combining the CDR3 with reference TRBV7-2 and TRBJ2-7 gives the whole variable domain GAGVSQSPSNKVTEKGKDVELRCDPISGHTALYWYRQSLGQGLEFLIYFQGNSAPDKSGLPSDRFSAERTGGSVSTLTIQRTQQEDSAVYLCASSFGTLQEQYFGPGTRLTVT.